Listed here is a single TCR beta chain. The antigen is undetermined. This sample stems from a study of T cell responses to AZD1222 COVID-19 vaccine. Trimming removed 3 bases from V and 2 bases from J, with 13 bases in between. CDR3 length: 15 residues. Per germline, CDR1 LGHNA and CDR2 YNFKEQ. Points from the study as a whole: Unmutated variant regions are reportedly the target of nearly half of TCRs that are spike-specific. At 160-218 and 743-854, vaccine-associated CD4 TCRs were dominant, and they spanned spike.

Clones were sequenced by immunoSEQ multiplex PCR, and TCRdb holds only the in-frame ones, with some missing. This table holds tens of thousands of clones, 70% to 90% found once. The rearrangement uses TRBV4-2 and TRBJ1-2; a possible D gene is TRBD1 (6 bases). The sequence was collected from an adult in good health. The sample consisted of peripheral blood, taken on day 0 of AZD1222 vaccination. This CDR3 reads CASSHYGQTNYGYTF. The CDR3, as DNA: TGTGCCAGCAGCCACTATGGACAGACGAACTATGGCTACACCTTC.